This note documents a single T cell receptor (beta chain) sequence. This CDR3 spans 14 amino acids. The V gene's germline CDR1 is MDHEN and CDR2 SYDVKM. Germline trimming cut 3 bases from V and 3 bases from J; bases unmatched to any gene: 2. TCRdb's table, derived via immunoSEQ multiplex PCR, lists solely in-frame clones and lacks some. Of approximately 220,000 clones listed, over 75% are singletons. The data belong to a study of blood T cell repertoires in COVID-19. As for the study in general: From T cells, B-cell-depleted T cells, or PBMCs came the material, which was cDNA or gDNA.

This sequence originates from a woman at least 80 years old with acute or convalescent COVID-19. Sample: peripheral blood. This chain uses TRBV28 with TRBJ2-3; the match to TRBD2 covers 8 bases. CDR3 amino acids: CASSFSGATDTQYF. CDR3 nucleotide sequence: TGTGCCAGCAGTTTTAGCGGGGCTACAGATACGCAGTATTTT.